This TCR beta chain was observed in a study of neurological immune-mediated disorders. The CDR3 contains 16 residues. Losses at the gene ends were 3 bases for V and 3 bases for J; bases not matched to a gene: 8. The germline gives CDR1 LGHDT, CDR2 YNNKEL (reference sequence). Study-level points and caveats: Expansion of TCR clones was greatest in HTLV-1-associated myelopathy and smallest in multiple sclerosis, where it fell below that of healthy controls.

TCRdb reprocessed the 5' RACE reads with MiXCR, giving one entry per CDR3 protein. The table records 85,000 to 100,000 distinct CDR3 sequences, 3.5% of them present only once. The sample holds many counts of this clonotype. Its specificity is unknown. The sequence came from a woman aged 18-29 years with multiple sclerosis. Sequenced material: PBMCs. The chain is built from TRBV3-1 and TRBJ1-5, with 7 bases matching TRBD1. The CDR3 loop reads CASSQRGQPFNQPQHF. The CDR3, as DNA: TGTGCCAGCAGCCAGAGGGGACAGCCATTCAATCAGCCCCAGCATTTT.